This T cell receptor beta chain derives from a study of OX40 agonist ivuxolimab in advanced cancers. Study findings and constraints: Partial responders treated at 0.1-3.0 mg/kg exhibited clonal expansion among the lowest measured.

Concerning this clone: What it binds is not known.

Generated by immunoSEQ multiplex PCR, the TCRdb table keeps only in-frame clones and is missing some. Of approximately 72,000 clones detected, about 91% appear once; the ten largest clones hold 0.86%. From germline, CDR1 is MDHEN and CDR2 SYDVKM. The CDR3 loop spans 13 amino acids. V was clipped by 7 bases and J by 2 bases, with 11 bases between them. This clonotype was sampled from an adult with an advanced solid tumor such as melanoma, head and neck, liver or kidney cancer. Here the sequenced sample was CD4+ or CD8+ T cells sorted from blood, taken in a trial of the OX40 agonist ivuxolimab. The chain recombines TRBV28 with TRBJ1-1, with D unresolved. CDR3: CASKTGINTEAFF. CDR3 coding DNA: TGTGCCAGCAAGACCGGGATTAACACTGAAGCTTTCTTT.